The 24 T cell receptor beta chains below were found in one sample sequenced in a study of response to subunit inactivated influenza vaccine. Via MiXCR, TCRdb re-called the RT-PCR reads, giving one row per CDR3 protein. The repertoire holds hundreds of thousands of distinct CDR3 sequences, approximately 14% seen once, with 11% in the top ten. The input for sequencing was PBMCs from blood, taken about 12 days after vaccination. These receptors originate from a man aged 45-65 years who received an inactivated influenza vaccine.

V usage is TRBV28 and J usage is TRBJ2-7; maybe TRBD1 (6 bases). V was pared by 4 bases and J by 5 bases, with 24 bases between. Germline V lookup: CDR1 MDHEN, CDR2 SYDVKM. There are 17 residues in the CDR3. The CDR3 nucleotides are TGTGCCAGCAGTTCCCCTTATATATCACAGGGTTGGCACGAGCAGTACTTC. Amino acid sequence: CASSSPYISQGWHEQYF.

V gene TRBV27 combines with J gene TRBJ2-1; 7 positions agree with TRBD1. Germline loops: CDR1 MNHEY, CDR2 SMNVEV (reference sequence). Germline trimming cut 5 bases from V and 2 bases from J; bases unmatched to any gene: 6. CDR3 length: 15 residues. CDR3 protein: CASSNRGSAYNEQFF. In nucleotides, the CDR3 is TGTGCCAGCAGTAACAGGGGCTCCGCCTACAATGAGCAGTTCTTC.

The table lists this clonotype with a few counts. Mismatch with germline at one junction end may stem from a read error. The V call is TRBV12-3 or TRBV12-4, the J call TRBJ2-7; 9 bases line up with TRBD2. The CDR3 is 12 amino acids. This CDR3 reads CASSLVRGRAEF. The CDR3 DNA sequence: TGTGCCAGCAGTTTAGTTCGCGGGAGGGCCGAGTTC.

The sample holds a few counts of this clonotype. The V gene is TRBV29-1, the J gene TRBJ2-2, with D uncertain. Germline V CDR1 and CDR2: SQVTM, ANQGSEA. The CDR3 loop spans 13 amino acids. The V and J ends lost 5 bases and 0 bases respectively, with 7 bases between them. The CDR3 DNA follows: TGCAGCGTTCAATGGACGAACACCGGGGAGCTGTTTTTT. Translation: CSVQWTNTGELFF.

The V call is TRBV2, the J call TRBJ2-4; D may be TRBD2 (6 bases). Germline CDR1 reads SNHLY; CDR2 reads FYNNEI. The CDR3 length is 16 residues. Between the trimmed V and J ends, which lost 2 bases and 0 bases, there was a span of 11 bases. Here the CDR3 reads CASSEMAGLAKNIQYF. The CDR3 nucleotides read TGTGCCAGCAGTGAAATGGCGGGGCTAGCCAAAAACATTCAGTACTTC.

The CDR3: CASSLSGGKMNTEAFF. In nucleotides, the CDR3 is TGTGCCAGCAGCTTAAGTGGGGGGAAAATGAACACTGAAGCTTTCTTT. The chain combines TRBV11-2 with TRBJ1-1, with D possibly matching TRBD1 (5 bases). This CDR3 comprises 16 residues. Trimming stripped 2 bases from V and 0 bases from J, with 13 bases between. Germline CDR1 is SGHAT and CDR2 is FQNNGV.

This sequence joins TRBV20-1 and TRBJ1-6, with D maybe TRBD1 (5 bases). CDR1 DFQATT and CDR2 SNEGSKA come from the germline V gene (reference sequence). There are 13 residues in the CDR3. V was shortened by 0 bases and J by 8 bases, with 8 bases between the two germline ends. The CDR3 region has the DNA TGCAGTGCTAGAGACAGGGTTGATTCACCCCTCCACTTT. Protein: CSARDRVDSPLHF.

The rearrangement links TRBV12-3 or TRBV12-4 to TRBJ2-1; the match to TRBD2 covers 10 bases. The CDR3 loop spans 17 amino acids. Germline trimming cut 1 base from V and 2 bases from J; bases unmatched to any gene: 5. The CDR3 DNA sequence: TGTGCCAGCAGTTTAGGTGGACTAGCGGTAGCCTACAATGAGCAGTTCTTC. This translates into CASSLGGLAVAYNEQFF.

This clonotype was detected only a few times. This chain joins TRBV5-1 and TRBJ2-1; 8 positions agree with TRBD2. CDR3 length: 13 residues. Germline trimming cut 4 bases from V and 15 bases from J; bases unmatched to any gene: 12. Per the germline V gene, CDR1 is SGHRS and CDR2 is YFSETQ. CDR3 bases: TGCGCCAGCAGCCCCTCGGGAGGGCCTGTTATGTTCTTC. It specifies CASSPSGGPVMFF.

This chain links TRBV7-6 with TRBJ2-3, with a possible D match to TRBD1 (6 bases). V was trimmed by 5 bases and J by 2 bases, leaving 14 bases between them. The CDR3 is 15 residues long. Per germline, CDR1 SGHVS and CDR2 FNYEAQ. CDR3 region: CASSGPGHNTDTQYF. CDR3 nucleotide sequence: TGTGCCAGCAGCGGACCGGGACATAACACAGATACGCAGTATTTT.

The chain is built from TRBV7-2 and TRBJ2-2; tentatively, D is TRBD2 (5 bases). Trimming removed 3 bases from V and 4 bases from J, with 12 bases in between. CDR3 length: 15 residues. Germline loops: CDR1 SGHTA, CDR2 FQGNSA. CDR3 in amino acids: CASSLLATGTGELFF. The CDR3 DNA follows: TGTGCCAGCAGCTTGTTAGCGACGGGCACCGGGGAGCTGTTTTTT.

The sample holds a few counts of this clonotype. The chain couples TRBV3-1 to TRBJ2-5; maybe TRBD1 (6 bases). V was pared by 5 bases and J by 4 bases, with 14 bases between. The CDR3 totals 14 residues. Per the germline V gene, CDR1 is LGHDT and CDR2 is YNNKEL (reference sequence). The CDR3 nucleotides are TGTGCCAGCAGCTCAGGCAGGGGCGGAGAGACCCAGTACTTC. It translates to CASSSGRGGETQYF.

The sample holds a few counts of this clonotype. This chain joins TRBV2 and TRBJ2-7; TRBD2 agrees at 10 bases. The germline V gene has CDR1 SNHLY and CDR2 FYNNEI. CDR3 length equals 19 residues. Trimming at V came to 6 bases and at J to 0 bases, leaving 17 bases not matched to a gene. The CDR3 DNA sequence: TGTGCCAGCAGGGTATTAGTACTAGCGGGAAACAAAGACTCCTACGAGCAGTACTTC. It translates to CASRVLVLAGNKDSYEQYF.

The gene calls are TRBV28 and TRBJ1-1, with TRBD1 identical over 8 bases. Germline CDR1 and CDR2: MDHEN and SYDVKM. The CDR3 covers 15 residues. V shed 4 bases and J 9 bases; nucleotides not matched to a gene: 13. The chain's CDR3 is CASSSQGAQGGKAFF. DNA of the CDR3: TGTGCCAGCAGTTCCCAGGGGGCGCAGGGGGGAAAAGCTTTCTTT.

A few counts support this clonotype. The V call is TRBV9, the J call TRBJ2-2; the D is unclear. CDR1 is SGDLS, CDR2 YYNGEE, per germline. The germline V and J ends were trimmed by 0 bases and 7 bases, with 16 bases remaining between them. This CDR3 is built from 16 residues. In nucleotides, the CDR3 is TGTGCCAGCAGCGTAGGGACCCCCCGGAGTGGCGGGGAGCTGTTTTTT. Its protein product is CASSVGTPRSGGELFF.

Many counts were recorded for this clonotype. The V gene is TRBV7-9, the J gene TRBJ2-1; 7 bases align to TRBD1. The V gene's germline CDR1 is SEHNR and CDR2 FQNEAQ (reference sequence). CDR3 size: 14 residues. The V gene end was trimmed by 1 base and the J gene end by 5 bases; junction bases not matched to a gene: 2. The CDR3 loop reads CASSLGQGNNEQFF. The CDR3 coding sequence is TGTGCCAGCAGCTTAGGACAGGGTAACAATGAGCAGTTCTTC.

The chain has TRBV7-9 and TRBJ2-7; D ambiguous. Trimming removed 1 base from V and 2 bases from J, with 9 bases in between. CDR1 is SEHNR, CDR2 FQNEAQ, per germline (reference sequence). CDR3 length equals 14 residues. The CDR3 DNA sequence: TGTGCCAGCAGCTTAGGAGCGCTTACCTACGAGCAGTACTTC. The encoded protein is CASSLGALTYEQYF. The whole variable domain, filled in from reference TRBV7-9 and TRBJ2-7, reads DTGVSQNPRHKITKRGQNVTFRCDPISEHNRLYWYRQTLGQGPEFLTYFQNEAQLEKSRLLSDRFSAERPKGSFSTLEIQRTEQGDSAMYLCASSLGALTYEQYFGPGTRLTVT.

This clonotype has ten or more counts. The gene calls are TRBV29-1 and TRBJ2-3, with TRBD2 matching over 13 bases. CDR3 size: 16 residues. Losses at the gene ends were 6 bases for V and 3 bases for J; bases not matched to a gene: 9. CDR1 and CDR2 from the germline V gene are SQVTM and ANQGSEA. This chain's CDR3 is CSVAGLAGEGTDTQYF. In DNA, the CDR3 is TGCAGCGTCGCCGGACTAGCGGGAGAGGGGACAGATACGCAGTATTTT.

This clonotype has just a few counts. The J gene is TRBJ1-1, the V gene TRBV3-1; 7 bases agree with TRBD1. In germline, CDR1 is LGHDT, CDR2 YNNKEL (reference sequence). V shed 4 bases and J 8 bases; nucleotides not matched to a gene: 4. The CDR3 loop spans 12 amino acids. CDR3 residues: CASSRGQREAFF. The CDR3 DNA is TGTGCCAGCAGCCGGGGACAGAGAGAAGCTTTCTTT.

At least ten counts were recorded for this clonotype. The chain is built from TRBV20-1 and TRBJ2-1; D is possibly TRBD2 (7 bases). The germline CDR1 and CDR2 sequences are DFQATT and SNEGSKA (reference sequence). The CDR3 covers 16 residues. V dropped 4 bases and J dropped 1 base, with 17 bases sitting between them. DNA for the CDR3: TGCAGTGCTAAAGGGGGGGGGCTGAGGTCCTACAATGAGCAGTTCTTC. This gives the protein CSAKGGGLRSYNEQFF.

This clonotype was detected ten times or more. The chain employs TRBV25-1 and TRBJ2-1; tentatively, D is TRBD1 or TRBD2 (6 bases each). CDR3 length equals 16 residues. Trimming shortened V by 1 base and J by 4 bases, and 14 bases separated the two germline ends. Germline V CDR1 and CDR2: MGHDK, SYGVNS. The CDR3 nucleotides read TGTGCCAGCAGTGAATTTGGGGGGCTGGGTTACAATGAGCAGTTCTTC. This encodes CASSEFGGLGYNEQFF.

This clonotype was detected a few times. This rearrangement joins TRBV2 to TRBJ2-3; 12 nucleotides agree with TRBD1. There are 14 residues in the CDR3. CDR1 is SNHLY and CDR2 is FYNNEI in the germline V gene. Trimming at V came to 8 bases and at J to 10 bases, leaving 10 bases not matched to a gene. CDR3 amino acids: CASQRGQGASAQYF. The CDR3, as DNA: TGTGCCAGCCAAAGGGGACAGGGGGCTTCGGCGCAGTATTTT.

This clonotype was observed a few times. The rearrangement uses TRBV27 and TRBJ1-2; TRBD1 matches 9 bases. J was trimmed by 4 bases and V by 4 bases; bases with no gene match: 1. The CDR3 is made up of 13 amino acids. Germline V gives CDR1 MNHEY, CDR2 SMNVEV (reference sequence). The CDR3 DNA reads as TGTGCCAGCAGTTCGGACAGGGGCTATGGCTACACCTTC. This sequence encodes CASSSDRGYGYTF.

This clonotype has more than one count but fewer than ten. This chain uses TRBV20-1 with TRBJ2-7; D is undetermined. Deletions cut 5 bases from V and 3 bases from J, with 17 bases between. This CDR3 is built from 14 residues. From germline, CDR1 is DFQATT and CDR2 SNEGSKA (reference sequence). The CDR3 sequence is CSASPIGRLYEQYF. The CDR3 DNA is TGCAGTGCTTCCCCCATTGGGCGGCTCTACGAGCAGTACTTC.